These 23 T cell receptor beta chains came from one sample sequenced in a study of T-cell memory formation after mild COVID-19. Via MiXCR, TCRdb re-called the 5' RACE reads, giving one row per CDR3 protein. The sample records 45,000 to 55,000 distinct CDR3 sequences, roughly a tenth being singletons. Material: PBMCs or a T cell subset sorted from them (not recorded which). Every receptor here comes from an adult woman who had mild COVID-19 (a few samples of this study predate the infection). Cell type and time point are not known.

This chain uses TRBV4-2 with TRBJ1-2; perhaps TRBD1 as D (5 bases). The CDR3 spans 15 residues. Germline loops: CDR1 LGHNA, CDR2 YNFKEQ. Trimming took off 0 bases at V and 4 bases at J, with 12 bases between the two ends. The CDR3 loop reads CASSQETGGAYGYTF. In DNA form, the CDR3 reads TGTGCCAGCAGCCAAGAAACAGGAGGGGCCTATGGCTACACCTTC.

The chain employs TRBV12-3 or TRBV12-4 and TRBJ2-4; 9 bases are a match to TRBD1. Losses at the gene ends were 5 bases for V and 4 bases for J; bases not matched to a gene: 9. The CDR3 consists of 16 residues. DNA for the CDR3: TGTGCCAGCAGTCGACCGGCAGACAGGGGGAAAAACATTCAGTACTTC. Encoded protein: CASSRPADRGKNIQYF.

The chain uses TRBV11-2 and TRBJ2-2, with 7 bases identical to TRBD1. This CDR3 region has 13 residues. In germline, CDR1 is SGHAT, CDR2 FQNNGV. Trimming took 6 bases from V and 9 from J; bases not matched to a gene: 7. This chain's CDR3 is CASSSSQGWELFF. The CDR3 DNA is TGTGCCAGCAGTTCCTCACAGGGGTGGGAGCTGTTTTTT. The whole variable domain, remainder taken from reference TRBV11-2 and TRBJ2-2, is EAGVAQSPRYKIIEKRQSVAFWCNPISGHATLYWYQQILGQGPKLLIQFQNNGVVDDSQLPKDRFSAERLKGVDSTLKIQPAKLEDSAVYLCASSSSQGWELFFGEGSRLTVL.

This clonotype came up many times. The J gene is TRBJ2-7, the V gene TRBV15, with D possibly matching TRBD1 (5 bases). Germline V lookup: CDR1 LNHNV, CDR2 YYDKDF (reference sequence). V was pared by 1 base and J by 0 bases, with 10 bases between. This CDR3 has 15 amino acids. CDR3 protein: CATSRVRRASYEQYF. DNA for the CDR3: TGTGCCACCAGCAGAGTTCGCAGGGCCTCCTACGAGCAGTACTTC.

The chain has TRBV4-1 and TRBJ2-7; 7 bases agree with TRBD2. Germline CDR1 and CDR2: MGHRA and YSYEKL. Trimming removed 5 bases from V and 5 bases from J; junction bases left unmatched: 12. The CDR3 is 15 residues long. CDR3 region: CASSENLGGPHEQYF. In DNA, the CDR3 is TGCGCCAGCAGCGAAAACCTGGGAGGGCCCCACGAGCAGTACTTC.

The rearrangement links TRBV9 to TRBJ1-1, with D possibly being TRBD1 (5 bases). Trimming left V 0 bases short and J 4 bases short, with 7 bases between. The CDR3 length is 13 residues. Looked up from germline, CDR1 is SGDLS and CDR2 is YYNGEE. The CDR3: CASSVVRGTEAFF. CDR3 nucleotides: TGTGCCAGCAGCGTAGTGAGGGGCACTGAAGCTTTCTTT. Complete variable domain (other parts from reference TRBV9 and TRBJ1-1): DSGVTQTPKHLITATGQRVTLRCSPRSGDLSVYWYQQSLDQGLQFLIQYYNGEERAKGNILERFSAQQFPDLHSELNLSSLELGDSALYFCASSVVRGTEAFFGQGTRLTVV.

This clonotype occurred a few times. The chain employs TRBV19 and TRBJ1-2; no reliable D call. CDR3 length: 14 amino acids. Germline V gene lookup returns CDR1 LNHDA and CDR2 SQIVND (reference sequence). Trimming took off 4 bases at V and 0 bases at J, with 9 bases between the two ends. DNA of the CDR3: TGTGCCAGTAGTACACAGCATACTAACTATGGCTACACCTTC. This encodes CASSTQHTNYGYTF.

The chain carries TRBV7-2 and TRBJ1-2; possible D gene TRBD1, 5 bases. The CDR3 totals 14 residues. Germline V gene sequence: CDR1 SGHTA, CDR2 FQGNSA. Trimming cost V 5 bases and J 4 bases, with 14 bases left between them. The CDR3 reads CASSRIGESYGYTF. For the CDR3, the DNA is TGTGCCAGCAGCAGGATAGGGGAGTCCTATGGCTACACCTTC.

This chain joins TRBV4-1 and TRBJ1-6; 7 positions match TRBD1. V lost 4 bases, J lost 12 bases, and 18 bases stayed unmatched. This CDR3 contains 17 residues. Germline V lookup: CDR1 MGHRA, CDR2 YSYEKL. The CDR3 DNA sequence: TGCGCCAGCAGCCCCGGGACAGCGGGCAGTAGTCGGGGACCCCTCCACTTT. Translation: CASSPGTAGSSRGPLHF.

This clonotype has more than one count but fewer than ten. This rearrangement joins TRBV10-3 to TRBJ2-7, with D perhaps matching TRBD2 (5 bases). CDR1 is ENHRY, CDR2 SYGVKD, per germline. The germline V and J ends were trimmed by 6 bases and 1 base, with 13 bases remaining between them. This CDR3 comprises 14 residues. The CDR3 loop is CAIRARADSYEQYF. The DNA for the CDR3 is TGTGCCATCAGAGCGCGGGCCGATTCCTACGAGCAGTACTTC.

The V call is TRBV3-1, the J call TRBJ2-7; 14 positions match TRBD2. The CDR3 has 15 residues. Germline V gene data show CDR1 as LGHDT and CDR2 as YNNKEL (reference sequence). Unmatched junction bases numbered 2, after V lost 1 base and J lost 6 bases. CDR3 nucleotides: TGTGCCAGCAGCCAAGGGGGGACTAGCGGGGGCGAGCAGTACTTC. It encodes CASSQGGTSGGEQYF.

This clonotype was seen a handful of times. The chain has TRBV7-9 and TRBJ2-1; D gene ambiguous. Trimming shortened V by 1 base and J by 8 bases, and 27 bases separated the two germline ends. This CDR3 region has 19 residues. Germline lookup yields CDR1 SEHNR and CDR2 FQNEAQ (reference sequence). In DNA, the CDR3 is TGTGCCAGCAGCTTAGGTGGTTTGCGCCAGTGGTCTGCATCGGATGAGCAGTTCTTC. It codes for CASSLGGLRQWSASDEQFF.

This clonotype was observed a handful of times. One junction end does not reproduce the germline sequence, and a read error may be involved. The chain carries TRBV7-7 and TRBJ2-1; TRBD2 matches 12 bases. Looked up from germline, CDR1 is SSHAT and CDR2 is FNYEAQ (reference sequence). The length of the CDR3 is 16 residues. The CDR3 bases are TGTGCTAGCAGCGCGCAGGGACTAGCGGGTATCAATGAGCAGTTCTTC. Amino acids: CASSAQGLAGINEQFF. The full variable domain, in which reference TRBV7-7 and TRBJ2-1 provide the parts outside the CDR3, is GAGVSQSPRYKVTKRGQDVTLRCDPISSHATLYWYQQALGQGPEFLTYFNYEAQPDKSGLPSDRFSAERPEGSISTLTIQRTEQRDSAMYRCASSAQGLAGINEQFFGPGTRLTVL.

Many counts were recorded for this clonotype. The chain couples TRBV7-2 to TRBJ1-1; D is unresolved. The CDR3 runs to 16 residues. Trimming cost V 7 bases and J 2 bases, with 20 bases left between them. Germline loops: CDR1 SGHTA, CDR2 FQGNSA. The CDR3 loop is CASIRRAGPINTEAFF. The CDR3 coding sequence is TGTGCCAGCATCCGTCGGGCAGGACCCATAAACACTGAAGCTTTCTTT.

The chain joins TRBV9 to TRBJ1-3, with D maybe TRBD1 (6 bases). The CDR3 has 15 residues. The germline CDR1 and CDR2 sequences are SGDLS and YYNGEE. V was clipped by 3 bases and J by 0 bases, with 10 bases between them. DNA for the CDR3: TGTGCCAGCAGCGCAGGGGTTTACTCTGGAAACACCATATATTTT. Residues: CASSAGVYSGNTIYF. The full variable domain, with the rest looked up from reference TRBV9 and TRBJ1-3, is DSGVTQTPKHLITATGQRVTLRCSPRSGDLSVYWYQQSLDQGLQFLIQYYNGEERAKGNILERFSAQQFPDLHSELNLSSLELGDSALYFCASSAGVYSGNTIYFGEGSWLTVV.

This clonotype has a handful of counts. CDR3 in DNA: TGCGCCAGCAGCTTGGGTCTAGCGGGGTCCTACGAGCAGTACTTC. As protein: CASSLGLAGSYEQYF. V and J are TRBV5-1 and TRBJ2-7; 9 bases line up with TRBD2. With 0 bases clipped from V and 1 base from J, the junction kept 2 bases outside the gene matches. The germline V gene has CDR1 SGHRS and CDR2 YFSETQ. The CDR3 spans 15 residues.

This clonotype appeared a few times. The rearrangement joins TRBV15 to TRBJ2-3; a possible D gene is TRBD1 (6 bases). The CDR3 has 12 residues. Trimming took off 8 bases at V and 3 bases at J, with 9 bases between the two ends. The V gene's germline CDR1 is LNHNV and CDR2 YYDKDF (reference sequence). CDR3 in DNA: TGTGCCACCTCACAGGGTACAGATACGCAGTATTTT. It translates to CATSQGTDTQYF.

This chain uses TRBV15 with TRBJ2-7; D is unclear. V shed 3 bases and J shed 2 bases, with 8 bases lying between them. The CDR3 totals 13 residues. Germline CDR1 reads LNHNV; CDR2 reads YYDKDF (reference sequence). The CDR3 coding sequence is TGTGCCACCAGCAGCAAAGCTACCTACGAGCAGTACTTC. Protein product: CATSSKATYEQYF.

This chain links TRBV11-2 with TRBJ2-1; D possibly matches TRBD1 or TRBD2 (5 bases each). The CDR3 extends over 15 amino acids. Germline values: CDR1 SGHAT, CDR2 FQNNGV. Trimming removed 3 bases at V and 3 bases at J, with 12 bases between. The CDR3, as DNA: TGTGCCAGCAGCTTGGGGCGGGTGGACTACAATGAGCAGTTCTTC. Its protein is CASSLGRVDYNEQFF.

This clonotype was seen more than once but under ten times. The CDR3 region is CASSSWTGSYNEQFF. The CDR3 nucleotides are TGTGCCAGCAGTTCGTGGACAGGGTCCTACAATGAGCAGTTCTTC. The genes are TRBV6-2 or TRBV6-3 and TRBJ2-1, with 8 nucleotides matching TRBD1. In germline, CDR1 is MNHEY, CDR2 SVGEGT. This CDR3 region has 15 residues. With 4 bases clipped from V and 1 base from J, the junction kept 3 bases outside the gene matches.

The chain joins TRBV7-2 to TRBJ1-5; 7 positions match TRBD1. The CDR3 totals 15 residues. The germline gives CDR1 SGHTA, CDR2 FQGNSA. With 4 bases clipped from V and 9 bases from J, the junction kept 12 bases outside the gene matches. CDR3 in amino acids: CASSSLMTGQGPQHF. In nucleotides, the CDR3 is TGTGCCAGCAGCTCGCTAATGACAGGGCAAGGGCCCCAGCATTTT.

This clonotype was seen more than once but under ten times. The chain links TRBV15 to TRBJ1-1, with 11 nucleotides matching TRBD1. The CDR3 loop spans 17 amino acids. With 1 base clipped from V and 4 bases from J, the junction kept 8 bases outside the gene matches. Per germline, CDR1 LNHNV and CDR2 YYDKDF (reference sequence). CDR3 sequence: CATSRAGTGGSGTEAFF. The CDR3 coding sequence is TGTGCCACCAGCAGAGCCGGGACAGGGGGTTCTGGCACTGAAGCTTTCTTT.

This clonotype was counted only a few times. This sequence joins TRBV5-1 and TRBJ1-2; maybe TRBD1 (6 bases). This CDR3 contains 13 residues. The germline V gene encodes CDR1 SGHRS and CDR2 YFSETQ. Trimming removed 1 base from V and 8 bases from J, with 12 bases in between. The CDR3 region has the DNA TGCGCCAGCAGCTTGCGACAGGCGGAGGGCTACACCTTC. It encodes CASSLRQAEGYTF.